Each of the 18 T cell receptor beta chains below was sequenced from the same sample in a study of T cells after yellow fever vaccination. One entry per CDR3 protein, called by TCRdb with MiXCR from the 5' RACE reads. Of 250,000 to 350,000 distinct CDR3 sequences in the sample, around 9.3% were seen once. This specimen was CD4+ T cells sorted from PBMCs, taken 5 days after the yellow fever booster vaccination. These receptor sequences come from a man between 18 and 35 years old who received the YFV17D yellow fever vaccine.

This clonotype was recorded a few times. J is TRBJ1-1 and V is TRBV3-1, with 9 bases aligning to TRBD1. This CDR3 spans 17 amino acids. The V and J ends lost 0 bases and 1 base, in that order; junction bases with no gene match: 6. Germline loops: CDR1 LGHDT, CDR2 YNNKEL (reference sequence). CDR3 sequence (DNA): TGTGCCAGCAGCCAAGATAAAGGACAGGGGACGAACACTGAAGCTTTCTTT. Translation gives CASSQDKGQGTNTEAFF.

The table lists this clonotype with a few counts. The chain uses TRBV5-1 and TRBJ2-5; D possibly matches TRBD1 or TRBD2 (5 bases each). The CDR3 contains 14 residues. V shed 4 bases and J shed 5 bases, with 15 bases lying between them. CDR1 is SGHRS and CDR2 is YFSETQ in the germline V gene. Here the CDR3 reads CASSPAGTDETQYF. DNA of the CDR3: TGCGCCAGCAGCCCAGCCGGGACGGATGAGACCCAGTACTTC.

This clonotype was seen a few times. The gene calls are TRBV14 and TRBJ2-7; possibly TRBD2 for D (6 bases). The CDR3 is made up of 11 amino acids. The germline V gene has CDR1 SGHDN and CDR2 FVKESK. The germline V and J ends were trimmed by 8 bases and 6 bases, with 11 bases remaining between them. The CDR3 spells CASAQGGEQYV. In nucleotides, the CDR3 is TGTGCCAGCGCGCAGGGAGGCGAGCAGTACGTC.

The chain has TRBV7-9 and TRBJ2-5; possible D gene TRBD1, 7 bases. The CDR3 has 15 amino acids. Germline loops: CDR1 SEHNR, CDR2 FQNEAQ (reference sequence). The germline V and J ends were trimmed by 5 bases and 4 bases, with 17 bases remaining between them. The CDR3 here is CASSIGQVGGETQYF. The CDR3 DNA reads TGTGCCAGCAGCATCGGACAGGTGGGGGGAGAGACCCAGTACTTC.

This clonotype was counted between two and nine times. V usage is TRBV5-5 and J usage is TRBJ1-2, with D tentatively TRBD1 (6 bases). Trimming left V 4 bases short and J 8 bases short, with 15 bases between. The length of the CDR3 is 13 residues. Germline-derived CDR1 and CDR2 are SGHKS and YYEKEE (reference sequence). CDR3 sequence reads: CASSRGGSEGYTF. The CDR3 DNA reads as TGTGCCAGCAGCCGAGGGGGTTCGGAGGGCTACACCTTC.

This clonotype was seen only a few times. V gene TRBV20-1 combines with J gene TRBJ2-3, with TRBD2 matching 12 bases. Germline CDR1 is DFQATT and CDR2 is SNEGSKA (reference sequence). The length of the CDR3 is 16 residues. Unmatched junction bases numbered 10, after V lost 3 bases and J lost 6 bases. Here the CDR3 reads CSARESSGGAGDTQYF. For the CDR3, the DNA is TGCAGTGCTAGGGAATCTAGCGGGGGGGCCGGGGATACGCAGTATTTT.

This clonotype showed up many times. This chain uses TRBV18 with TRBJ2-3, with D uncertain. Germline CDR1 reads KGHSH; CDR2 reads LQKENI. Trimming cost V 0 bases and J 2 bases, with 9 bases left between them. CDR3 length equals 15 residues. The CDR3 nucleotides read TGTGCCAGCTCACCACCCGGCAGAGCCACAGATACGCAGTATTTT. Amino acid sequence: CASSPPGRATDTQYF.

The chain's CDR3 is CAARGGYNSPLHF. DNA for the CDR3: TGTGCCGCGAGGGGGGGGTATAATTCACCCCTCCACTTT. V is TRBV25-1 and J is TRBJ1-6; D possibly corresponds to TRBD1 (6 bases). The V end was cut by 11 bases, the J end by 4 bases, with 12 bases between. Germline V lookup: CDR1 MGHDK, CDR2 SYGVNS. The CDR3 totals 13 residues.

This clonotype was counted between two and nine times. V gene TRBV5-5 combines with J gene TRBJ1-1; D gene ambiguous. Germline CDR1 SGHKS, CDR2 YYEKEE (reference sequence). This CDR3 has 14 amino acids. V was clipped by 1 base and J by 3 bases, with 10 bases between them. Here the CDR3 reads CASSLSVPDTEAFF. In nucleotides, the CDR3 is TGTGCCAGCAGCTTGTCCGTCCCCGACACTGAAGCTTTCTTT.

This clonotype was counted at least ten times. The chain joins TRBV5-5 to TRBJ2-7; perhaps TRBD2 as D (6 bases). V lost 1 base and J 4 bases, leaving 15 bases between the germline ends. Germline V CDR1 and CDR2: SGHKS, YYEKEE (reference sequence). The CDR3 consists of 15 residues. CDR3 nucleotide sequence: TGTGCCAGCAGCTTGAGTTGGGGGGATCCGTACGAGCAGTACTTC. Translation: CASSLSWGDPYEQYF.

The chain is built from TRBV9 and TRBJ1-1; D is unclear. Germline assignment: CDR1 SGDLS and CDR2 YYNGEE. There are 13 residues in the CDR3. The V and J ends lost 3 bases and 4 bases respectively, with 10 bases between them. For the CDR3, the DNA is TGTGCCAGCAGCGCAGAATGGCGCACTGAAGCTTTCTTT. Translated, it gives CASSAEWRTEAFF.

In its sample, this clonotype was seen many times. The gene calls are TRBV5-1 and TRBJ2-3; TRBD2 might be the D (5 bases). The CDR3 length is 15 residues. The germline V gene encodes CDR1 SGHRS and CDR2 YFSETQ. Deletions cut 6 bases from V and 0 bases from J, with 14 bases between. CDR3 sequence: CASNEIPGSTDTQYF. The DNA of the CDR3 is TGCGCCAGCAACGAAATCCCGGGAAGCACAGATACGCAGTATTTT.

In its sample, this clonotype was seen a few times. The CDR3 bases are TGTGCCAGGCGCCGAGGCCCCCAGTACTTC. Translating gives CARRRGPQYF. This chain joins TRBV25-1 and TRBJ2-5; no reliable D call. This CDR3 has 10 residues. Germline values: CDR1 MGHDK, CDR2 SYGVNS. Trimming shortened V by 9 bases and J by 9 bases, and 11 bases separated the two germline ends.

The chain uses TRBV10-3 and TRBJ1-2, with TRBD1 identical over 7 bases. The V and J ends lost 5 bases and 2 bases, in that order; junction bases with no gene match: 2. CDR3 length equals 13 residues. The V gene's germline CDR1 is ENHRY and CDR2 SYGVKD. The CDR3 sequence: CAISTGQNYGYTF. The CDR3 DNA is TGTGCCATCAGTACGGGACAGAACTATGGCTACACCTTC.

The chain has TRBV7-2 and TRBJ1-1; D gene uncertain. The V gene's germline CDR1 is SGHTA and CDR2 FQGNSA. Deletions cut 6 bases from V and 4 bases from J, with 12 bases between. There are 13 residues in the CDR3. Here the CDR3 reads CASRVPPGTEAFF. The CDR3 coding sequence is TGTGCCAGCAGAGTGCCCCCAGGCACTGAAGCTTTCTTT.

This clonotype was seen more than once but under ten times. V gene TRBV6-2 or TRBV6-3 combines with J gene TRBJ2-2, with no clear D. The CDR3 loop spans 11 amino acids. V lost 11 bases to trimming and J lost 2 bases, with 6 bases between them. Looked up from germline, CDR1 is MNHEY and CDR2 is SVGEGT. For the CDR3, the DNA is TGTGCCGCTGCAAACACCGGGGAGCTGTTTTTT. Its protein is CAAANTGELFF.

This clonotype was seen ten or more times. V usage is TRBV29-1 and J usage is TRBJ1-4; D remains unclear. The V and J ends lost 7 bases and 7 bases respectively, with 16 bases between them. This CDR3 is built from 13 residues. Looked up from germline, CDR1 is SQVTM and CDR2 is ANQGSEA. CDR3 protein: CSACEPLGEKLFF. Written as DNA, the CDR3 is TGCAGCGCCTGCGAACCTTTGGGTGAAAAACTGTTTTTT.

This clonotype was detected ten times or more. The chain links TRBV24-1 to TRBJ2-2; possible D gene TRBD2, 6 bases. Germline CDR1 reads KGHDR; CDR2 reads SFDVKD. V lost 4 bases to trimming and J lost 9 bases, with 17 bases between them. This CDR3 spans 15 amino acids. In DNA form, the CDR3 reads TGTGCCACCAGTGACCCCACGGGACTCGCCAGGGAGCTGTTTTTT. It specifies CATSDPTGLARELFF.